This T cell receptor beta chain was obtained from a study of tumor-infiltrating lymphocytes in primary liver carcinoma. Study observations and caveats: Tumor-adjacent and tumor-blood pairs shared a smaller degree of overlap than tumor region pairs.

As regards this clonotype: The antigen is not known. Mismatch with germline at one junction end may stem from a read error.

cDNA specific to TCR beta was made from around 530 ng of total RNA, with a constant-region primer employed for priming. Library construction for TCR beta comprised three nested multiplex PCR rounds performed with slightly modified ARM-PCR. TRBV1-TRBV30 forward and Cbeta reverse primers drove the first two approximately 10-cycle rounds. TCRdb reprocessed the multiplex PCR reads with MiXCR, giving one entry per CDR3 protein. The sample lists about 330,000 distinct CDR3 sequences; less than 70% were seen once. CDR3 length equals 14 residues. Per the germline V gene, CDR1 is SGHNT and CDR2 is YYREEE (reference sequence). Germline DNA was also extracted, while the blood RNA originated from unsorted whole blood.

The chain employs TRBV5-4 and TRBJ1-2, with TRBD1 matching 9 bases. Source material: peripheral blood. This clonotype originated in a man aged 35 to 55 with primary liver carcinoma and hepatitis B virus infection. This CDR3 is CTSSYGQGNYGYTF. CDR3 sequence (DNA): TGTACCAGTAGCTACGGACAGGGGAACTATGGCTACACCTTC.